This T cell receptor beta chain stems from a study of T cell repertoires in cytomegalovirus infection. MiXCR, applied by TCRdb to the reads, yields one record per CDR3 protein. The repertoire holds 200,000 to 300,000 distinct CDR3 sequences, over 8% seen once, with about 16% in the top ten. In this sample, this clonotype turned up many times. V was clipped by 3 bases and J by 4 bases; unmatched bases: 2. The CDR3 length is 13 residues. Germline V gives CDR1 SGHTA, CDR2 FQGNSA. Sequenced sample: PBMCs. The gene calls are TRBV7-2 and TRBJ2-5, with TRBD2 matching 7 bases. The source of this sequence is a human donor in good health (CMV status not recorded). Some clones in this sample may be carry-over from other donors' samples. CDR3 sequence reads: CASSFKRGETQYF. The DNA for the CDR3 is TGTGCCAGCAGCTTTAAGCGGGGAGAGACCCAGTACTTC.